The entry that follows covers one T cell receptor (beta chain) sequence. These data originate in a study of blood T cell repertoires in COVID-19. About the study: Acute-phase and convalescent COVID-19 samples originated in the United States, Italy and Spain. PBMCs, B-cell-depleted T cells, or T cells were the source of the cDNA or gDNA that made up the material.

Original processing methods: How many nucleated cells were present was estimated from reference gene primer amplification. Generated by immunoSEQ multiplex PCR, the TCRdb table keeps only in-frame clones and is missing some. From that table come the V and J calls and clone size; the DNA was used to work out D and trimming. Among 160,000 or so clones listed, about 82% were seen once. Sample: peripheral blood. The origin of this receptor is an older man with active or convalescent COVID-19.

CDR3 sequence: CASSGGTGESEQYF. CDR3 nucleotide sequence: TGTGCCAGCAGCGGGGGGACAGGGGAATCCGAGCAGTACTTC. This rearrangement joins TRBV3-1 (or the pseudogene TRBV3-2) to TRBJ2-7; 10 positions match TRBD1. The CDR3 runs 14 residues. Germline V CDR1 and CDR2: LGHDT, YNNKEL (reference sequence). The trim removed 5 bases at V and 6 bases at J, leaving 7 bases unmatched.